The clone carrying this T cell receptor beta chain has just one count. Its specificity is not known. TCRdb reanalysed the multiplex PCR reads using MiXCR and keeps one entry per CDR3 protein. There are 120,000 or so distinct CDR3 sequences in the sample; approximately 20% occur only once, and roughly 3.6% lies in the top ten. This sample was included in a study of breast tumors, draining lymph nodes, adjacent tissues. Axillary draining lymph nodes of breast cancer patients supplied the node samples. The study's findings and limits: The lymph node origin of tumor T cells was framed as consistent with a hypothesis, not demonstrated. Data fit most tumor T cells coming from lymph node, expanding in tumor. Tumor TCR diversity was below lymph nodes but above nontumor tissue.

This TCR derives from a female donor with breast cancer. Some clones in this sample may be carry-over from other donors' samples. The sample comprised axillary lymph node tissue.

The CDR3 DNA reads TGTGCCAGCAGCCAAAGTCACGGGAACACTGAAGCTTTCTTT. Translated, it gives CASSQSHGNTEAFF. The chain is built from TRBV3-1 and TRBJ1-1; unclear D gene. Germline values: CDR1 LGHDT, CDR2 YNNKEL (reference sequence). This CDR3 is 14 amino acids long. V lost 2 bases and J lost 1, with 8 bases in between.